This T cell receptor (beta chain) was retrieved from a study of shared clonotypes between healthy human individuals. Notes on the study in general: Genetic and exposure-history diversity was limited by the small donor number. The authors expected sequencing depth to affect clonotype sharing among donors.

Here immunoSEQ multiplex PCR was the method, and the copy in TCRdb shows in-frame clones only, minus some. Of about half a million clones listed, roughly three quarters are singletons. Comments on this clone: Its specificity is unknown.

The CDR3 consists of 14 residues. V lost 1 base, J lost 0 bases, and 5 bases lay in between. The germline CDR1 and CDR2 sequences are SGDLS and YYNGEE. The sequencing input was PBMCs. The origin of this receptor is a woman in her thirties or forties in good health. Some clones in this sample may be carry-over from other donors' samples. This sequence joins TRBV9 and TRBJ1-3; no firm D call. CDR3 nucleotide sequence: TGTGCCAGCAGCGTATCCGGCTCTGGAAACACCATATATTTT. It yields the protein CASSVSGSGNTIYF. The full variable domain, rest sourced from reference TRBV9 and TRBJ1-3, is DSGVTQTPKHLITATGQRVTLRCSPRSGDLSVYWYQQSLDQGLQFLIQYYNGEERAKGNILERFSAQQFPDLHSELNLSSLELGDSALYFCASSVSGSGNTIYFGEGSWLTVV.